This entry features one T cell receptor (beta chain) sequence. This clone was counted a single time. No cognate antigen has been identified for it. Within one base of it there is no much larger clone, and no base qualities were kept. This sample is drawn from a study of graft-versus-host responses after intestinal transplantation (dated by TCRdb to the early 2020s). Background on the whole study: Multivisceral, liver-intestinal, or isolated intestinal transplants were received by the recipients. All recipients received anti-thymocyte globulin induction followed by maintenance tacrolimus and steroids for about three years. Graft-versus-host and host-versus-graft alloreactive T cell clones were tracked in the graft, circulation and bone marrow after intestinal transplantation using bulk TCR-beta CDR3 sequencing. Alloreactive clones were identified by sequencing pre-transplant mixed lymphocyte reaction products and comparing these products with unstimulated pre-transplant donor and recipient T cells. A cohort of about 26 intestinal transplant recipients, including one retransplant, was enrolled, and a few patients lacking pretransplant specimens were excluded. A peak of at least 4% donor T cells among recipient peripheral blood mononuclear cells was the definition used for donor T cell macrochimerism. Samples from three later patients were sequenced in-house on an Illumina MiSeq with MiXCR processing rather than by the commercial service.

Libraries were prepared through the immunoSEQ multiplex PCR assay. For most patients, genomic DNA was subjected to high-throughput TCR-beta CDR3 sequencing by Adaptive Biotechnologies. Concerning the study's data processing: Adaptive's ImmunoSEQ software supplied the TCR sequencing data for around 19 patients, while MiXCR and VDJtools were used to process a few other patients. Because the origin of CDR3 nucleotide sequences shared between donor and recipient could not be assigned, those sequences were removed. To be classed as alloreactive, a clone needed at least 2-fold expansion over unstimulated cells and a minimum CFSE-low frequency of 0.002% (template counts) or 0.001% (read counts). Clones detected in sequenced pre-transplant spleen, lymph node, or MLR CFSE-low populations of the donor or recipient were defined as mappable. Cumulative frequency of alloreactive clones was calculated as a percentage of all sequences weighted by copy number. TCRdb provides this immuneACCESS table in a form limited to in-frame rearrangements. Some clones are lacking; in checked studies, under half of them reflect an unresolved V gene, and why the rest are absent is not known. That table furnishes V, J and clone size, whereas the DNA furnished D and trimming. A total of around 38,000 clones appear in this sample, roughly 87% of them only once. About 4% of the sample goes to the ten largest clones.

The research as a whole found: The conclusions were limited by the relatively low number and heterogeneity of the intestinal transplant patients. GvH clones turned up in recipient bone marrow, with some appearing earlier in ileal mucosa or blood, a pattern consistent with an intestinal mucosal origin. Patients with donor T cell macrochimerism had high GvH to HvG T cell clonal ratios in their allografts. Early after transplant, peak levels of circulating GvH clones were found to be associated with declines in HvG clones.

From the cysteine up to the phenylalanine, the CDR3 has a length of 14 residues. CDR3 DNA only is kept here, 42 bases in frame from base 1. CDR1 and CDR2 are read off the germline V gene as SNHLY and FYNNEI. Unmatched junction bases come to 2, with V trimmed by 6 bases and J by 2 bases. Blood samples were collected up to 4 times in the first month after transplant and then at least monthly when available. The receptor was derived from a human patient who received an intestinal transplant, so some T cells may come from the graft donor. The sequenced sample was PBMCs, obtained roughly 34 months after transplant. The V gene is TRBV2 and the J gene is TRBJ1-3, with 9 bases in between that match TRBD1. The CDR3 protein: CASRGDRAGNTIYF. Read as DNA, the sequence is TGTGCCAGCAGGGGGGACAGGGCTGGAAACACCATATATTTT.